The subject of this entry is one T cell receptor (beta chain). Its antigen is unknown. The sample belongs to a study of vaccination effects on CD4 cells after COVID-19. Regarding the study as a whole: Clones of infection and vaccine origin contracted markedly late after vaccination.

Pools of viral peptides were used by the ViraFEST assay to expand antigen-specific CD4+ T cells ahead of sequencing. Following 10 days of culture, CD4+ T cells were isolated. Participants were given two doses of BNT162b2 or mRNA-1273 vaccine. A density of more than 1.5 million PBMC per well was used; these cells were cultured with roughly 10 IU/ml IL-2 and roughly 10 ug/ml peptides. Replacing half the medium with IL-2 medium was done on days 3 and 7. V shed 5 bases, J shed 6 bases, and the junction held 7 bases outside the gene matches. Germline loops: CDR1 ENHRY, CDR2 SYGVKD. The CDR3 consists of 15 residues. The data were produced by immunoSEQ multiplex PCR, yet TCRdb's version contains in-frame clones alone and is incomplete. Here the sample spans over 60,000 clones, around two thirds being singletons.

The source is a human donor who received a COVID-19 vaccine. This chain connects TRBV10-3 to TRBJ2-2; 9 bases line up with TRBD1. The material was CD4+ T cells from PBMCs cultured with HCoV-229E spike peptides, obtained after COVID-19 vaccination. The CDR3 loop is CAISPGQGLSGELFF. The CDR3 bases are TGTGCCATCAGTCCGGGACAGGGTTTATCCGGGGAGCTGTTTTTT.